Each of the 25 T cell receptor beta chains below was sequenced from the same sample in a study of blood T cells in healthy people across ages. A second PCR of about 6 to 11 cycles used a sample-barcoded 5' primer and a J-beta primer mix. TCRdb reprocessed the 5' RACE reads with MiXCR, giving one entry per CDR3 protein. The sample contains fewer than 2,000,000 distinct CDR3 sequences, approximately 39% of which appear only once. The specimen was blood. The receptor set was obtained from a human donor in good health.

This clonotype was seen more than once but under ten times. The rearrangement joins TRBV4-3 to TRBJ1-4; no firm D call. CDR1 LGHNA and CDR2 YSLEER come from the germline V gene. The CDR3 spans 14 residues. The V end lost 0 bases, the J end lost 5 bases, and 7 bases lay between the germline ends. CDR3 sequence: CASSQDRQNEKLFF. In DNA, the CDR3 is TGCGCCAGCAGCCAAGATCGGCAGAATGAAAAACTGTTTTTT.

The V and J genes are TRBV6-2 or TRBV6-3 and TRBJ2-3; D is unresolved. V was trimmed by 6 bases and J by 4 bases, leaving 11 bases between them. Germline lookup yields CDR1 MNHEY and CDR2 SVGEGT. This CDR3 spans 13 amino acids. The CDR3 sequence is CASSPPNSDTQYF. The CDR3 DNA follows: TGTGCCAGCAGCCCCCCAAACTCAGATACGCAGTATTTT.

There are a few counts of this clonotype. The genes are TRBV6-2 or TRBV6-3 and TRBJ2-7; possible D gene TRBD2, 7 bases. The CDR3 has 14 amino acids. Trimming took 7 bases from V and 2 from J, leaving 15 bases between them. Germline V gene data show CDR1 as MNHEY and CDR2 as SVGEGT. The CDR3 reads CASKMGGPTYEQYF. The CDR3 DNA is TGTGCCAGCAAGATGGGGGGGCCTACCTACGAGCAGTACTTC.

The chain joins TRBV6-5 to TRBJ1-4; 9 bases line up with TRBD1. V shed 6 bases, J shed 2 bases, and the junction held 4 bases outside the gene matches. In germline, CDR1 is MNHEY, CDR2 SVGAGI. The CDR3 is 15 residues long. CDR3 sequence (DNA): TGTGCCAGCAGACAGGGGGCCGGCACTAATGAAAAACTGTTTTTT. Amino acid sequence: CASRQGAGTNEKLFF.

This clonotype was counted between two and nine times. V and J are TRBV6-2 or TRBV6-3 and TRBJ2-1, with a possible D match to TRBD1 (5 bases). CDR1 and CDR2 from the germline V gene are MNHEY and SVGEGT. The V and J ends lost 7 bases and 6 bases respectively, with 13 bases between them. The CDR3 is made up of 13 amino acids. The chain's CDR3 is CASMRTGSNEQFF. DNA for the CDR3: TGTGCCAGCATGAGAACAGGTTCCAATGAGCAGTTCTTC.

Ten or more counts support this clonotype. This rearrangement joins TRBV7-8 to TRBJ2-3; D remains ambiguous. CDR1 and CDR2 from the germline V gene are SGHVS and FQNEAQ. This CDR3 comprises 14 residues. The V gene lost 1 base and the J gene lost 2 bases, with 7 bases spanning the gap. The CDR3 loop is CASSLGSDTDTQYF. CDR3 coding DNA: TGTGCCAGCAGCTTAGGGTCAGACACAGATACGCAGTATTTT.

On this clonotype itself: A read error may account for a junction end that differs from germline. The CDR3 reads CSAKRGFGHTF. The CDR3 region has the DNA TGCAGTGCAAAGAGGGGGTTTGGCCACACCTTC. V usage is TRBV20-1 and J usage is TRBJ1-2; the D gene is possibly TRBD1 (6 bases). The CDR3 length is 11 residues. Germline CDR1 is DFQATT and CDR2 is SNEGSKA (reference sequence).

The chain recombines TRBV20-1 with TRBJ2-3; 10 bases fit TRBD1. The CDR3 covers 15 residues. Germline CDR1 reads DFQATT; CDR2 reads SNEGSKA (reference sequence). J was trimmed by 5 bases and V by 8 bases; bases with no gene match: 13. CDR3 nucleotides: TGCAGTACTACCCCCGGGACAGGGGTCAGAGATACGCAGTATTTT. Residues: CSTTPGTGVRDTQYF.

This clonotype occurred a few times. The genes are TRBV29-1 and TRBJ2-5, with D maybe TRBD1 (6 bases). The DNA end is a closer match to TRBJ2-7, so the J assignment may be wrong. Germline loops: CDR1 SQVTM, CDR2 ANQGSEA. This CDR3 comprises 14 residues. The CDR3 bases are TGCAGCGTTGAAGATACGGTCAGGGGAAACGAGCAGTACTTC. Amino acids: CSVEDTVRGNEQYF.

This chain connects TRBV12-3 or TRBV12-4 to TRBJ1-1; D not certain. The germline V and J ends were trimmed by 6 bases and 4 bases, with 9 bases remaining between them. The CDR3 has 12 amino acids. CDR3 region: CASREVLTEAFF. CDR3 nucleotide sequence: TGTGCCAGCAGGGAGGTACTCACTGAAGCTTTCTTT.

The V gene is TRBV29-1, the J gene TRBJ1-5, with D tentatively TRBD1 (6 bases). V was trimmed by 5 bases and J by 6 bases, leaving 14 bases between them. CDR3 length: 13 residues. Per germline, CDR1 SQVTM and CDR2 ANQGSEA. Written as DNA, the CDR3 is TGCAGCGTTCGGACAGATCTGATTCAGCCCCAGCATTTT. This translates into CSVRTDLIQPQHF.

This clonotype was counted between two and nine times. This chain connects TRBV29-1 to TRBJ1-2; D perhaps matches TRBD1 (5 bases). The ends were cut back, 3 bases at V and 3 bases at J, with 14 bases in the middle. There are 14 residues in the CDR3. The germline gives CDR1 SQVTM, CDR2 ANQGSEA. The CDR3 protein is CSVEKGAGYYGYTF. The CDR3 DNA reads TGCAGCGTTGAGAAAGGGGCAGGGTACTATGGCTACACCTTC.

The genes are TRBV24-1 and TRBJ2-3; D ambiguous. The CDR3 sequence is 15 residues long. V was shortened by 2 bases and J by 4 bases, with 12 bases between the two germline ends. Germline-derived CDR1 and CDR2 are KGHDR and SFDVKD. The CDR3 loop reads CATSDWTAMSDTQYF. CDR3 DNA sequence: TGTGCCACCAGTGATTGGACGGCGATGTCAGATACGCAGTATTTT.

The chain recombines TRBV7-9 with TRBJ2-4, with D unresolved. The DNA end lines up better with TRBJ2-7; the J call may be wrong. CDR1 is SEHNR, CDR2 FQNEAQ, per germline (reference sequence). CDR3 length equals 11 residues. The CDR3 loop is CASSPSFEQYF. The CDR3 DNA reads TGTGCCAGCAGCCCTAGTTTCGAGCAGTACTTC.

The rearrangement links TRBV6-2 or TRBV6-3 to TRBJ1-1; TRBD1 is a possible D gene (6 bases). Trimming removed 6 bases at V and 4 bases at J, with 15 bases between. CDR3 length equals 14 residues. The germline V gene has CDR1 MNHEY and CDR2 SVGEGT. The CDR3 region is CASSLAGAGTEAFF. CDR3 bases: TGTGCCAGCAGCCTTGCGGGGGCGGGCACTGAAGCTTTCTTT.

The chain joins TRBV20-1 to TRBJ1-6; the D gene is possibly TRBD1 (6 bases). CDR1 and CDR2 from the germline V gene are DFQATT and SNEGSKA (reference sequence). The CDR3 is made up of 14 amino acids. The ends were cut back, 5 bases at V and 10 bases at J, with 18 bases in the middle. Here the CDR3 DNA reads TGCAGTGCTCTCGAGGGTACAGGGCGATCACCCCTCCACTTT. This sequence encodes CSALEGTGRSPLHF.

The rearrangement links TRBV27 to TRBJ1-5, with a weak D call TRBD1 (5 bases). The germline V gene has CDR1 MNHEY and CDR2 SMNVEV (reference sequence). The CDR3 is 14 amino acids. V was cut by 6 bases and J by 9 bases, with 18 bases left in between. The DNA of the CDR3 is TGTGCCAGCAGAGACAGAGGACGCGAGGGGCCCCAGCATTTT. It is translated as CASRDRGREGPQHF.

The V and J genes are TRBV12-3 or TRBV12-4 and TRBJ2-5, with 10 bases aligning to TRBD1. The CDR3 extends over 13 amino acids. After removal of 5 bases from V and 13 bases from J, the junction contained 10 bases not matched to a gene. CDR3 bases: TGTGCCAGCAGTCGGGACAGGGGATCAAGGCCGTACTTC. Translation: CASSRDRGSRPYF.

The chain uses TRBV29-1 and TRBJ1-2; TRBD1 might be the D (5 bases). CDR3 length: 11 residues. Trimming removed 7 bases at V and 4 bases at J, with 10 bases between. In germline, CDR1 is SQVTM, CDR2 ANQGSEA. The DNA for the CDR3 is TGCAGCGCCTTAACAGGCTATGGCTACACCTTC. Translated, it gives CSALTGYGYTF.

This chain joins TRBV5-1 and TRBJ2-5, with D possibly TRBD1 on 6 matching bases. Germline CDR1 reads SGHRS; CDR2 reads YFSETQ. Between the trimmed V and J ends, which lost 4 bases and 7 bases, there was a span of 14 bases. This CDR3 comprises 13 residues. CDR3 DNA: TGCGCCAGCAGCATCGACAGGTCTGGGACCCAGTACTTC. It translates to CASSIDRSGTQYF.

Comments on this clonotype: Its ends do not fully match the called genes, so a read error is possible. CDR3 region: CAILDGSSGANALTF. The CDR3 bases are TGTGCCATCCTAGACGGTAGCTCTGGGGCCAACGCCCTGACTTTC. This rearrangement joins TRBV10-3 to TRBJ2-6, with a tentative D call TRBD1 (5 bases). The germline V gene has CDR1 ENHRY and CDR2 SYGVKD. The length of the CDR3 is 15 residues.

J is TRBJ2-3 and V is TRBV9; D uncertain. Trimming stripped 4 bases from V and 1 base from J, with 16 bases between. CDR3 length: 16 residues. Germline V gene sequence: CDR1 SGDLS, CDR2 YYNGEE. The CDR3 DNA reads TGTGCCAGCAGCCTCCTCCGGGCAGAGGGCACAGATACGCAGTATTTT. Translating gives CASSLLRAEGTDTQYF.

V usage is TRBV18 and J usage is TRBJ1-1; no definite D call. The CDR3 consists of 17 residues. V was shortened by 3 bases and J by 3 bases, with 20 bases between the two germline ends. Germline V gene data show CDR1 as KGHSH and CDR2 as LQKENI. The CDR3: CASSPTISTVGHTEAFF. CDR3 nucleotides: TGTGCCAGCTCACCTACCATCTCAACCGTGGGCCACACTGAAGCTTTCTTT.

This clonotype was counted between two and nine times. This chain links TRBV29-1 with TRBJ2-3; a weak D match, TRBD1 (5 bases). The CDR3 consists of 14 residues. CDR1 is SQVTM, CDR2 ANQGSEA, per germline. Trimming took 4 bases from V and 3 from J, leaving 14 bases between them. CDR3 nucleotide sequence: TGCAGCGTTGCCAGGGATGACCGAACAGATACGCAGTATTTT. This translates into CSVARDDRTDTQYF.

The genes are TRBV7-9 and TRBJ2-1, with D perhaps TRBD1 (5 bases). Trimming took off 5 bases at V and 8 bases at J, with 13 bases between the two ends. CDR1 is SEHNR and CDR2 is FQNEAQ in the germline V gene (reference sequence). The CDR3 sequence is 13 residues long. The CDR3 is CASSPPWGDEQFF. The CDR3 DNA is TGTGCCAGCAGCCCTCCATGGGGCGATGAGCAGTTCTTC.